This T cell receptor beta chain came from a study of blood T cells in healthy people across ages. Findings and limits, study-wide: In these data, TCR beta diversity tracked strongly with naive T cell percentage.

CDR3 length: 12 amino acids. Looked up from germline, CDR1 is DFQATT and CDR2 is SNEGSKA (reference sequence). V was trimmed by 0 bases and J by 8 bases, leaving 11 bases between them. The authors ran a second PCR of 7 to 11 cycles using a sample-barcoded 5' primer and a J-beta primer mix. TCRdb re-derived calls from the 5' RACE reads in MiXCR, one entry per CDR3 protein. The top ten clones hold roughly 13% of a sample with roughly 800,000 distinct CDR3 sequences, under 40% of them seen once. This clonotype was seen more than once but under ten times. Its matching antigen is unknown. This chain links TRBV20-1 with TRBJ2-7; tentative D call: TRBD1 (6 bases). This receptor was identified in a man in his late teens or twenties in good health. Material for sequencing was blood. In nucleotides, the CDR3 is TGCAGTGCTAGAGATCTGGGGGCTAAGCAGTACTTC. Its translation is CSARDLGAKQYF.